This T cell receptor (beta chain) is from a study of T cells in Graves' hyperthyroidism and ophthalmopathy. Study-wide points: Blood held most thyroid clonotypes expanded above 0.001 frequency. The model made its ophthalmopathy prediction, and onset followed a median approximately 6.5 months later.

The blood sample predates any ophthalmopathy symptoms, coming from first hyperthyroidism diagnosis. Concerning this clonotype itself: Antigen unknown. The CDR3 end shows no conserved phenylalanine or tryptophan, and so a read error is likely.

What was amplified from RNA transcripts were TCR beta CDR3 regions. The HTBI set primed first-round TCR CDR3 RT-PCR. TCRdb reanalysed the multiplex PCR reads using MiXCR and keeps one entry per CDR3 protein. This table has around 700,000 distinct CDR3 sequences, under 20% appearing once. This receptor was identified in a woman between 45 and 60 years old with Graves' hyperthyroidism that later progressed to Graves' ophthalmopathy. Specimen: blood.

CDR3 protein: CASSFVPGNTEAFL. In DNA form, the CDR3 reads TGTGCCAGCAGTTTTGTTCCGGGGAACACTGAAGCTTTCCTT. The rearrangement links TRBV28 to TRBJ1-1; D ambiguous. V was pared by 3 bases and J by 1 base, with 9 bases between. Germline V gives CDR1 MDHEN, CDR2 SYDVKM. The CDR3 runs 14 residues.